One sample yielded the 21 T cell receptor beta chains listed below, sequenced in a study of shared clonotypes between healthy human individuals. TCRdb's table, derived via immunoSEQ multiplex PCR, lists solely in-frame clones and lacks some. In the table there are roughly 2.5 million clones, approximately 92% of which are singletons. The sample consisted of naive CD4+ T cells sorted from blood. Subset given: CD45RA+ positively selected. The receptors here all came from a young man in good health.

V usage is TRBV6-1 and J usage is TRBJ2-1, with TRBD2 as a possible D gene (6 bases). CDR1 MNHNS and CDR2 SASEGT come from the germline V gene. Trimming stripped 10 bases from V and 2 bases from J, with 18 bases between. This CDR3 region has 15 residues. The CDR3 spells CATVRFASAYNEQFF. The CDR3 DNA is TGTGCCACCGTGAGGTTCGCTAGCGCCTACAATGAGCAGTTCTTC.

V usage is TRBV5-1 and J usage is TRBJ2-3; perhaps TRBD2 as D (6 bases). Germline V gives CDR1 SGHRS, CDR2 YFSETQ. The CDR3 totals 15 residues. V dropped 5 bases and J dropped 1 base, with 14 bases sitting between them. The CDR3 bases are TGCGCCAGCAGGGGTTCAACGGGAGGCACAGATACGCAGTATTTT. Its translation: CASRGSTGGTDTQYF.

This chain connects TRBV5-1 to TRBJ2-2; D possibly matches TRBD1 or TRBD2 (5 bases each). The CDR3 covers 14 residues. Trimming removed 2 bases at V and 4 bases at J, with 9 bases between. CDR1 is SGHRS, CDR2 YFSETQ, per germline. This chain's CDR3 is CASSFGTGTGELFF. The CDR3 DNA is TGCGCCAGCAGCTTTGGGACGGGCACCGGGGAGCTGTTTTTT.

The chain is built from TRBV29-1 and TRBJ2-1, with 7 bases identical to TRBD2. CDR1 is SQVTM, CDR2 ANQGSEA, per germline. This CDR3 has 14 residues. The V segment lost 7 bases and the J segment 2 bases; nucleotides outside the gene matches: 8. The CDR3 bases are TGCAGCGCCGGCGGGGCGGGAGCCTACAATGAGCAGTTCTTC. This encodes CSAGGAGAYNEQFF.

The J gene is TRBJ1-3, the V gene TRBV30, with D maybe TRBD1 (6 bases). CDR1 and CDR2 from the germline V gene are GTSNPN and SVGIG (reference sequence). V lost 5 bases and J lost 4, with 9 bases in between. There are 12 residues in the CDR3. CDR3: CAWGGPGNTIYF. DNA of the CDR3: TGTGCCTGGGGGGGCCCAGGAAACACCATATATTTT.

The chain couples TRBV7-3 to TRBJ1-1; D not resolved. Germline-derived CDR1 and CDR2 are SGHTA and FQGTGA. Trimming pared 8 bases from V and 3 bases from J, leaving 13 bases between. The CDR3 contains 13 residues. In DNA, the CDR3 is TGTGCCAGCGCCCCTGGTCGGGACACTGAAGCTTTCTTT. It encodes CASAPGRDTEAFF.

This clone has only one observation. This chain connects TRBV9 to TRBJ2-3, with TRBD1 matching 8 bases. The CDR3 has 15 residues. Germline loops: CDR1 SGDLS, CDR2 YYNGEE. V was clipped by 5 bases and J by 1 base; unmatched bases: 6. The CDR3 spells CASRAPGQGTDTQYF. CDR3 nucleotide sequence: TGTGCCAGCAGAGCACCGGGACAGGGCACAGATACGCAGTATTTT.

The gene calls are TRBV5-1 and TRBJ2-3, with 9 bases matching TRBD2. The CDR3 spans 16 residues. V shed 1 base and J 2 bases; nucleotides not matched to a gene: 5. The germline V gene encodes CDR1 SGHRS and CDR2 YFSETQ. In nucleotides, the CDR3 is TGCGCCAGCAGCTTGTCGCGACTAGCGGTCACAGATACGCAGTATTTT. Protein product: CASSLSRLAVTDTQYF.

The V and J genes are TRBV7-8 and TRBJ1-3, with a tentative D call TRBD1 (6 bases). The CDR3 extends over 14 amino acids. The germline V gene encodes CDR1 SGHVS and CDR2 FQNEAQ. Trimming removed 6 bases from V and 4 bases from J, with 13 bases in between. CDR3 region: CASRLQGSGNTIYF. The DNA of the CDR3 is TGTGCCAGCAGGCTACAGGGCTCCGGAAACACCATATATTTT.

The J gene is TRBJ1-2, the V gene TRBV10-3, with 11 bases matching TRBD1. This CDR3 spans 14 amino acids. Per the germline V gene, CDR1 is ENHRY and CDR2 is SYGVKD. The ends lost 6 bases at V and 7 bases at J; junction bases unmatched: 7. As DNA, the CDR3 is TGTGCCATCAGCGCCGGGGACAGGGGGTTTGGCTACACCTTC. Translating gives CAISAGDRGFGYTF.

This chain connects TRBV7-2 to TRBJ2-7, with 7 positions matching TRBD1. The trim removed 5 bases at V and 5 bases at J, leaving 15 bases unmatched. There are 16 residues in the CDR3. CDR1 SGHTA and CDR2 FQGNSA come from the germline V gene. CDR3 coding DNA: TGTGCCAGCAGCCCCTTTATCGGACAGGTTACAAACGAGCAGTACTTC. It codes for CASSPFIGQVTNEQYF.

The J gene is TRBJ2-7, the V gene TRBV11-2; D is unclear. The CDR3 totals 12 residues. Germline V gene lookup returns CDR1 SGHAT and CDR2 FQNNGV. V was shortened by 2 bases and J by 3 bases, with 5 bases between the two germline ends. CDR3 coding DNA: TGTGCCAGCAGCTTATCCCTCTACGAGCAGTACTTC. Translating gives CASSLSLYEQYF.

The sample holds a few counts of this clone. V gene TRBV20-1 combines with J gene TRBJ1-1; D might be TRBD1 (5 bases). Trimming cost V 3 bases and J 12 bases, with 14 bases left between them. The length of the CDR3 is 11 residues. Germline CDR1 reads DFQATT; CDR2 reads SNEGSKA (reference sequence). This CDR3 is CSASVQAETFF. DNA of the CDR3: TGCAGTGCTAGTGTACAGGCGGAGACTTTCTTT.

The chain carries TRBV5-1 and TRBJ1-2, with TRBD1 matching 8 bases. This CDR3 comprises 16 residues. Germline lookup yields CDR1 SGHRS and CDR2 YFSETQ. After removal of 4 bases from V and 8 bases from J, the junction contained 16 bases not matched to a gene. This CDR3 reads CASSKLGGDRGEGYTF. The CDR3 DNA reads as TGCGCCAGCAGCAAACTTGGGGGAGACAGGGGTGAAGGCTACACCTTC.

The chain joins TRBV7-2 to TRBJ1-1, with 12 bases that match TRBD1. Germline loops: CDR1 SGHTA, CDR2 FQGNSA. Losses at the gene ends were 5 bases for V and 0 bases for J; bases not matched to a gene: 7. The CDR3 is made up of 17 amino acids. CDR3 residues: CASSPGTGGNMNTEAFF. The CDR3, as DNA: TGTGCCAGCAGCCCGGGGACAGGGGGCAATATGAACACTGAAGCTTTCTTT.

This clone was observed once. This chain joins TRBV5-1 and TRBJ2-3; D not certain. CDR3 size: 16 residues. With 0 bases removed from V and 0 bases from J, the gap between germline ends came to 11 bases. Germline CDR1 reads SGHRS; CDR2 reads YFSETQ. CDR3 residues: CASSLAVDHSTDTQYF. In DNA, the CDR3 is TGCGCCAGCAGCTTGGCCGTTGACCATAGCACAGATACGCAGTATTTT.

Worth noting for this clone: This CDR3 is also generated by other DNA sequences in the sample. V gene TRBV7-2 combines with J gene TRBJ2-5; maybe TRBD1 (6 bases). V shed 4 bases and J shed 1 base, with 10 bases lying between them. This CDR3 is built from 14 residues. CDR1 and CDR2 from the germline V gene are SGHTA and FQGNSA. This CDR3 reads CASSSTGPQETQYF. CDR3 bases: TGTGCCAGCAGCTCGACAGGACCCCAAGAGACCCAGTACTTC.

This chain joins TRBV6-5 and TRBJ1-5, with a weak D call TRBD1 (6 bases). The V gene's germline CDR1 is MNHEY and CDR2 SVGAGI. This CDR3 contains 13 residues. V was clipped by 6 bases and J by 6 bases, with 12 bases between them. This CDR3 is CASSRQASQPQHF. DNA of the CDR3: TGTGCCAGCAGCCGACAGGCCTCTCAGCCCCAGCATTTT.

This clone turned up a few times. The sample carries other DNA sequences with the same CDR3. The J gene is TRBJ1-6, the V gene TRBV7-9, with 9 positions matching TRBD1. The CDR3 runs 15 residues. V dropped 1 base and J dropped 6; count of bases not matched to a gene: 1. From germline, CDR1 is SEHNR and CDR2 FQNEAQ (reference sequence). CDR3 sequence (DNA): TGTGCCAGCAGCTTAGGGGGACAGGGTAATTCACCCCTCCACTTT. It codes for CASSLGGQGNSPLHF.

This clone has only one observation. The chain links TRBV6-1 to TRBJ2-3; 8 bases align to TRBD2. Germline lookup yields CDR1 MNHNS and CDR2 SASEGT. The CDR3 has 16 residues. V shed 1 base and J 1 base; nucleotides not matched to a gene: 4. The CDR3 coding sequence is TGTGCCAGCAGTGAAGTAGCGGGGTTCGGCACAGATACGCAGTATTTT. The encoded protein is CASSEVAGFGTDTQYF.

As concerns this clone: The same CDR3 is also encoded by other DNA sequences in this sample. The rearrangement joins TRBV2 to TRBJ2-5, with a weak D call TRBD1 (6 bases). Germline values: CDR1 SNHLY, CDR2 FYNNEI. The V gene lost 4 bases and the J gene lost 4 bases, with 10 bases spanning the gap. This CDR3 contains 13 residues. As DNA, the CDR3 is TGTGCCAGCAGTGCCGGCAGGGGAGAGACCCAGTACTTC. It translates to CASSAGRGETQYF.